This T cell receptor (delta chain) stems from a study of gamma-delta chains in newborns, infants, children. Study-wide context: Microbial exposure reportedly drives polyclonal innate γδ T cell expansion after birth.

This clone was recorded a few times. Just one base apart from a much larger clone, this may be a read error. The sample carries other DNA sequences with the same CDR3. Per germline, CDR1 GEAIGNYY and CDR2 EKD. The CDR3 has 19 amino acids. V dropped 2 bases and J dropped 0; count of bases not matched to a gene: 8. TCRdb reprocessed the reads using CATT. Altogether 3,500 to 5,000 delta-chain clones are present, about 3.4% being singletons, with the ten largest covering 12%. This chain uses TRDV2 with TRDJ3; 8 nucleotides align to TRDD3. This TCR was sampled from a child who was a newborn, infant or young child, either healthy, febrile or measles-vaccinated (not recorded which). The sequenced sample consisted of blood. The CDR3 loop reads CACDNVGYVLSWDTRQMFF. CDR3 DNA: TGTGCCTGTGACAACGTGGGATACGTTCTCTCCTGGGACACCCGACAGATGTTTTTC.